A selection of T cell receptor beta chains follows, all from one sample in a study of CD8 T cells in Susac syndrome. In TCRdb, the immunoSEQ multiplex PCR reads were re-called with MiXCR into one record per CDR3 protein. The table lists some 300,000 distinct CDR3 sequences, about nine tenths of them singletons. The material sequenced was CD8+ T cells from PBMCs. These receptor sequences come from a human donor with multiple sclerosis. CDR3s include the opening cysteine and the closing phenylalanine or tryptophan. D genes are given only for firm matches. Clone size appears in some rows only: once, few, many, or a class for an expanded clone.

cdr3_nt: TGTGCCAGCAGTGAAAGGTTGTCAGGGGACGAGCAGTACTTC
cdr3_aa: CASSERLSGDEQYF
clone_size: -
v_call: TRBV6-1
j_call: TRBJ2-7
cdr3_length: 14
d_call: -

cdr3_nt: TGTGCCAGCAGCTCGGGTCCTTCAGGGAACACTGAAGCTTTCTTT
cdr3_aa: CASSSGPSGNTEAFF
clone_size: few
v_call: TRBV9
j_call: TRBJ1-1
cdr3_length: 15
d_call: -

cdr3_nt: TGTGCCAGTCGGTTTGGTGATCTGCAGTATTTT
cdr3_aa: CASRFGDLQYF
clone_size: -
v_call: TRBV19
j_call: TRBJ2-3
cdr3_length: 11
d_call: -

cdr3_nt: TGTGCCAGCAGCAGCAAGCGGGGGACAAACACCGGGGAGCTGTTTTTT
cdr3_aa: CASSSKRGTNTGELFF
clone_size: -
v_call: TRBV7-9
j_call: TRBJ2-2
cdr3_length: 16
d_call: TRBD2

cdr3_nt: TGTGCCAGCACATCGACTCTTTTGACCCGGTACGAGCAGTACTTC
cdr3_aa: CASTSTLLTRYEQYF
clone_size: -
v_call: TRBV12-3/TRBV12-4
j_call: TRBJ2-7
cdr3_length: 15
d_call: -

cdr3_nt: TGCGCCAGCAAAGAAGATGGACAGCTAAATCAGCCCCAGCATTTT
cdr3_aa: CASKEDGQLNQPQHF
clone_size: -
v_call: TRBV5-1
j_call: TRBJ1-5
cdr3_length: 15
d_call: -

cdr3_nt: TGCGCCAGCAGCCCGGGACTAGCGGGGGCGTACACAGATACGCAGTATTTT
cdr3_aa: CASSPGLAGAYTDTQYF
clone_size: -
v_call: TRBV5-1
j_call: TRBJ2-3
cdr3_length: 17
d_call: TRBD2

cdr3_nt: TGCGCCAGCAGCTTGGCCGAGTTTGGACAGGGGGCGAACACCGGGGAGCTGTTTTTT
cdr3_aa: CASSLAEFGQGANTGELFF
clone_size: -
v_call: TRBV5-1
j_call: TRBJ2-2
cdr3_length: 19
d_call: TRBD1

cdr3_nt: TGTGCCAGCAGTTCCCGTGGAGGGGGGTACGAGCAGTACTTC
cdr3_aa: CASSSRGGGYEQYF
clone_size: -
v_call: TRBV6-2/TRBV6-3
j_call: TRBJ2-7
cdr3_length: 14
d_call: -

cdr3_nt: TGTGCCAGCAGCCCCAAAGAGGTCCGGACTGAAGCTTTCTTT
cdr3_aa: CASSPKEVRTEAFF
clone_size: once
v_call: TRBV7-9
j_call: TRBJ1-1
cdr3_length: 14
d_call: -

cdr3_nt: TGTGCCAGCAGTGGCCTAGACGGCGCGCGGTACTTC
cdr3_aa: CASSGLDGARYF
clone_size: -
v_call: TRBV2
j_call: TRBJ2-7
cdr3_length: 12
d_call: -

cdr3_nt: TGTGCCAGCAGCTTAGCCCAGGGATTGGGAACTGAAGCTTTCTTT
cdr3_aa: CASSLAQGLGTEAFF
clone_size: -
v_call: TRBV7-6
j_call: TRBJ1-1
cdr3_length: 15
d_call: -

cdr3_nt: TGTGCCAGCAGCGTAGATGGGACTTATGAGCAGTTCTTC
cdr3_aa: CASSVDGTYEQFF
clone_size: -
v_call: TRBV9
j_call: TRBJ2-1
cdr3_length: 13
d_call: -

cdr3_nt: TGTGCCAGCAGCAACCCCAGCTACGAGCAGTACTTC
cdr3_aa: CASSNPSYEQYF
clone_size: -
v_call: TRBV28
j_call: TRBJ2-7
cdr3_length: 12
d_call: -

cdr3_nt: TGTGCCAGCAGCCCTCCGGACAGGGCGAGCAATCAGCCCCAGCATTTT
cdr3_aa: CASSPPDRASNQPQHF
clone_size: -
v_call: TRBV7-3
j_call: TRBJ1-5
cdr3_length: 16
d_call: TRBD1

cdr3_nt: TGTGCCGCCCTCACCTATAATTCACCCCTCCACTTT
cdr3_aa: CAALTYNSPLHF
clone_size: -
v_call: TRBV30
j_call: TRBJ1-6
cdr3_length: 12
d_call: -

cdr3_nt: TGCGCCAGCAGCTCAGACGACAGGGGGTGGGACGAGCAGTACTTC
cdr3_aa: CASSSDDRGWDEQYF
clone_size: -
v_call: TRBV5-1
j_call: TRBJ2-7
cdr3_length: 15
d_call: TRBD1

cdr3_nt: TGTGCCAGCAGCCCCCCGGGGGCGGGAGCGGATACGCAGTATTTT
cdr3_aa: CASSPPGAGADTQYF
clone_size: -
v_call: TRBV9
j_call: TRBJ2-3
cdr3_length: 15
d_call: -

cdr3_nt: TGTGCCAGCAGCTTAATGTCTAGCGTTCAAGAGACCCAGTACTTC
cdr3_aa: CASSLMSSVQETQYF
clone_size: -
v_call: TRBV7-9
j_call: TRBJ2-5
cdr3_length: 15
d_call: -

cdr3_nt: TGTGCCAGTAGTCCACCCGGGACAGGGGACGGTCAGCCCCAGCATTTT
cdr3_aa: CASSPPGTGDGQPQHF
clone_size: once
v_call: TRBV19
j_call: TRBJ1-5
cdr3_length: 16
d_call: TRBD1

cdr3_nt: TGTGCCAGCAGCACAGGGACAGGTTCCTACGAGCAGTACTTC
cdr3_aa: CASSTGTGSYEQYF
clone_size: -
v_call: TRBV11-2
j_call: TRBJ2-7
cdr3_length: 14
d_call: TRBD1

cdr3_nt: TGTGCCTGGAGCGGGCAGGGATCAGATACGCAGTATTTT
cdr3_aa: CAWSGQGSDTQYF
clone_size: -
v_call: TRBV30
j_call: TRBJ2-3
cdr3_length: 13
d_call: -

cdr3_nt: TGTGCCAGCAATGGTCCTCGGGTGCCTGGGGCCAACGTCCTGACTTTC
cdr3_aa: CASNGPRVPGANVLTF
clone_size: -
v_call: TRBV21-1
j_call: TRBJ2-6
cdr3_length: 16
d_call: -

cdr3_nt: TGTGCCAGCAGCCCGGTAACAGGGACCTACGAGCAGTACTTC
cdr3_aa: CASSPVTGTYEQYF
clone_size: -
v_call: TRBV7-9
j_call: TRBJ2-7
cdr3_length: 14
d_call: -

cdr3_nt: TGCAGCGTTGTGAAGTTCACCGGGGAGCTGTTTTTT
cdr3_aa: CSVVKFTGELFF
clone_size: -
v_call: TRBV29-1
j_call: TRBJ2-2
cdr3_length: 12
d_call: -

cdr3_nt: TGTGCCAGCAGCCAAGATTTTGGAGATACGCAGTATTTT
cdr3_aa: CASSQDFGDTQYF
clone_size: -
v_call: TRBV14
j_call: TRBJ2-3
cdr3_length: 13
d_call: -

cdr3_nt: TGTGCCAGCACCTTCGGGGTCTCGTCGGGCAGACGGTTTCATGAAAAACTGTTTTTT
cdr3_aa: CASTFGVSSGRRFHEKLFF
clone_size: -
v_call: TRBV6-7
j_call: TRBJ1-4
cdr3_length: 19
d_call: -

cdr3_nt: TGTGCCAGCAGGCCCGGGACAGTGATCTCCTACGAGCAGTACTTC
cdr3_aa: CASRPGTVISYEQYF
clone_size: -
v_call: TRBV9
j_call: TRBJ2-7
cdr3_length: 15
d_call: TRBD1

cdr3_nt: TGTGCCAGCACCCTCGGTTGGGGGCCTGGGGCCAACGTCCTGACTTTC
cdr3_aa: CASTLGWGPGANVLTF
clone_size: -
v_call: TRBV27
j_call: TRBJ2-6
cdr3_length: 16
d_call: -

cdr3_nt: TGCGCCAGCAGCCAAGAGGGGGGCGGGGGCCGAACCTTTAACTATGGCTACACCTTC
cdr3_aa: CASSQEGGGGRTFNYGYTF
clone_size: -
v_call: TRBV4-3
j_call: TRBJ1-2
cdr3_length: 19
d_call: -

cdr3_nt: TGTGCCAGCAGCGTAAATGGGGTTGAAACGGAGACCCAGTACTTC
cdr3_aa: CASSVNGVETETQYF
clone_size: -
v_call: TRBV9
j_call: TRBJ2-5
cdr3_length: 15
d_call: -

cdr3_nt: TGCGCCAGCAGCCAAATGGGACGTAAGGACACTGAAGCTTTCTTT
cdr3_aa: CASSQMGRKDTEAFF
clone_size: -
v_call: TRBV4-1
j_call: TRBJ1-1
cdr3_length: 15
d_call: -

cdr3_nt: TGCGCCAGCAGCCAAGATGCTAGCGGGGACTCCTACGAGCAGTACTTC
cdr3_aa: CASSQDASGDSYEQYF
clone_size: -
v_call: TRBV4-3
j_call: TRBJ2-7
cdr3_length: 16
d_call: TRBD2

cdr3_nt: TGTGCCAGCAGCGTAGACAGGGTCGGGGAGCTGTTTTTT
cdr3_aa: CASSVDRVGELFF
clone_size: once
v_call: TRBV6-5
j_call: TRBJ2-2
cdr3_length: 13
d_call: TRBD1

cdr3_nt: TGCAGTGCTAGTCCAGGGCATGGCTACATCTTC
cdr3_aa: CSASPGHGYIF
clone_size: -
v_call: TRBV20-1
j_call: TRBJ1-2
cdr3_length: 11
d_call: -

cdr3_nt: TGTGCCAGCAGCTTGCTGAACACTGAAGCTTTCTTT
cdr3_aa: CASSLLNTEAFF
clone_size: -
v_call: TRBV5-6
j_call: TRBJ1-1
cdr3_length: 12
d_call: -

cdr3_nt: TGTGCCAGCAGCCAATCCAACGGCGAGCAGTACTTC
cdr3_aa: CASSQSNGEQYF
clone_size: -
v_call: TRBV2
j_call: TRBJ2-7
cdr3_length: 12
d_call: -

cdr3_nt: TGCAGCGTTGTTCCGCTAGCGGGAGTCGAGCAGTACTTC
cdr3_aa: CSVVPLAGVEQYF
clone_size: -
v_call: TRBV29-1
j_call: TRBJ2-7
cdr3_length: 13
d_call: TRBD2